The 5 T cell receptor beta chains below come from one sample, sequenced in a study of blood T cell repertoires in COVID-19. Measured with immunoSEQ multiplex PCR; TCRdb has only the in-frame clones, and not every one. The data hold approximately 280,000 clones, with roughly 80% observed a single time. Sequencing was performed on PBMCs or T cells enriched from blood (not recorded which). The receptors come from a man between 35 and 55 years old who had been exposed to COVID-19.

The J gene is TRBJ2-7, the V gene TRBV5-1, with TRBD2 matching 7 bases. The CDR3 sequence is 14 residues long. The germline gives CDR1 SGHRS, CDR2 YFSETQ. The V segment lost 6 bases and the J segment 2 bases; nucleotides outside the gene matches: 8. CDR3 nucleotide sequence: TGCGCCAGCACCCCTCTAGCGGAGGCCTACGAGCAGTACTTC. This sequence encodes CASTPLAEAYEQYF.

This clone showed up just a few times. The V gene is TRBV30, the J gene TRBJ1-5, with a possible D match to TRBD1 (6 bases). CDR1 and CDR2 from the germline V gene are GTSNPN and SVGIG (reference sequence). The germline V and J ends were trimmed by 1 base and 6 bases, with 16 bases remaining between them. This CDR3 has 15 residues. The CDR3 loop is CAWSETGDTFQPQHF. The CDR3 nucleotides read TGTGCCTGGAGTGAGACAGGTGATACCTTTCAGCCCCAGCATTTT.

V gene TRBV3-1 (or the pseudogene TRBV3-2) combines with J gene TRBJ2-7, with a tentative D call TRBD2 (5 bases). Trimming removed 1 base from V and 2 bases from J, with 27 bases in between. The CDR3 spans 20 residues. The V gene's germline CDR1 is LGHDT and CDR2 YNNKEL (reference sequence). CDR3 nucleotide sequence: TGTGCCAGCAGCCAAGGCTTTACACGAGGGTTCAGTTTGTCGACCTACGAGCAGTACTTC. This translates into CASSQGFTRGFSLSTYEQYF.

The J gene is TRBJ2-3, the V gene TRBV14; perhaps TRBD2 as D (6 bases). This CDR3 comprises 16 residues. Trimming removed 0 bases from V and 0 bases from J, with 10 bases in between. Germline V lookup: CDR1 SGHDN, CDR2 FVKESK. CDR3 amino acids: CASSQEVRGSTDTQYF. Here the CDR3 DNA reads TGTGCCAGCAGCCAAGAAGTTCGGGGGAGCACAGATACGCAGTATTTT.

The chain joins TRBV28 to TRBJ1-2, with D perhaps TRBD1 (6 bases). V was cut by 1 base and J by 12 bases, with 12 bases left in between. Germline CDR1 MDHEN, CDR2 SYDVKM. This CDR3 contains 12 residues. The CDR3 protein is CASSLFQGINTF. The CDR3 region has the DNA TGTGCCAGCAGTTTATTTCAGGGGATAAACACCTTC.